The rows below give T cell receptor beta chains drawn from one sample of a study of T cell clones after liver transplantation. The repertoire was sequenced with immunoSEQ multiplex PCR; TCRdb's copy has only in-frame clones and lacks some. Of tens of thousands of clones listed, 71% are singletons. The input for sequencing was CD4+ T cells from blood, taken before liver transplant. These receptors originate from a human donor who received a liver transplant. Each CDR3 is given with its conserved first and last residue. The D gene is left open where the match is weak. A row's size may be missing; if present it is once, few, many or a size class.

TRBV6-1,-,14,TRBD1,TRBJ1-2,CASSKDRGFYGYTF,TGTGCCAGCAGTAAGGACAGGGGGTTTTATGGCTACACCTTC
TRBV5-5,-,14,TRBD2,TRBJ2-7,CASSSGGDTYEQYF,TGTGCCAGCAGCTCGGGGGGGGACACCTACGAGCAGTACTTC
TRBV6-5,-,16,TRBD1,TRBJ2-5,CASSYSGQGARLTQYF,TGTGCCAGCAGTTATAGCGGACAGGGGGCCCGGTTGACCCAGTACTTC
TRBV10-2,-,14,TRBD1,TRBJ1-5,CASSNDRVGQPQHF,TGCGCCAGCAGTAATGACAGGGTCGGTCAGCCCCAGCATTTT
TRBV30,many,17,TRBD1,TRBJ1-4,CAWDRDRGRGANEKLFF,TGTGCCTGGGACCGGGACAGGGGGCGCGGAGCTAATGAAAAACTGTTTTTT
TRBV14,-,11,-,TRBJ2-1,CASSQEAEQFF,TGTGCCAGCAGCCAAGAAGCTGAGCAGTTCTTC
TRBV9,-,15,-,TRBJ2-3,CASSVGRQPTDTQYF,TGTGCCAGCAGCGTAGGTAGACAGCCCACAGATACGCAGTATTTT
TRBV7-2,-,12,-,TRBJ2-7,CASSSSSYEQYF,TGTGCCAGCAGCTCCTCGTCCTACGAGCAGTACTTC
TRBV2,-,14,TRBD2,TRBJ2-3,CASIFRTSADTQYF,TGTGCCAGCATTTTTCGGACTAGCGCAGATACGCAGTATTTT
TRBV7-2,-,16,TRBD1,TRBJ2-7,CASSLSRDRSSYEQYF,TGTGCCAGCAGCCTAAGCCGGGACAGAAGCTCCTACGAGCAGTACTTC
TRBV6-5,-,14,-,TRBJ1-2,CASSRADSSYGYTF,TGTGCCAGCAGTCGCGCAGACTCTTCCTATGGCTACACCTTC
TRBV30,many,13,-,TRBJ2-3,CACRGAGTDTQYF,TGTGCCTGCCGGGGGGCGGGAACAGATACGCAGTATTTT
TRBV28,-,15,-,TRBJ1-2,CASSLDAAGGKGYTF,TGTGCCAGCAGTCTAGATGCTGCCGGGGGTAAAGGCTACACCTTC
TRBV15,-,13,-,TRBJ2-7,CATSNPSSYEQYF,TGTGCCACCAGCAATCCTAGCTCCTACGAGCAGTACTTC
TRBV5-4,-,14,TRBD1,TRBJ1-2,CASSSTGGAYGYTF,TGTGCCAGCAGCTCCACAGGGGGCGCTTACGGCTACACCTTC
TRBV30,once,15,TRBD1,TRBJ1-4,CAWRPLGQGREKLFF,TGTGCCTGGAGACCGTTAGGACAGGGGCGCGAAAAACTGTTTTTT
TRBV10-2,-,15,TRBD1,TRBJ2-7,CASSGQGFSSYEQYF,TGCGCCAGCAGTGGACAGGGGTTCAGCTCCTACGAGCAGTACTTC
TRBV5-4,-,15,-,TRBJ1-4,CASSLEAGSNEKLFF,TGTGCCAGCAGCTTGGAGGCAGGGTCTAATGAAAAACTGTTTTTT
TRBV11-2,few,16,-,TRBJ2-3,CASSLGGLPPTDTQYF,TGTGCCAGCAGCTTAGGTGGACTACCCCCCACAGATACGCAGTATTTT
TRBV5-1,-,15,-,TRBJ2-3,CASSWTDGSTDTQYF,TGCGCCAGCAGCTGGACAGATGGGAGCACAGATACGCAGTATTTT
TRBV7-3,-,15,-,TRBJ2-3,CASSSKGYRTDTQYF,TGTGCCAGCAGCTCAAAGGGGTACAGGACAGATACGCAGTATTTT
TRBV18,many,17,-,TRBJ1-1,CASSPPGGGGGGTEAFF,TGTGCCAGCTCACCACCTGGAGGAGGTGGGGGAGGCACTGAAGCTTTCTTT
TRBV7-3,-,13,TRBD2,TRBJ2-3,CASSPQGGGTQYF,TGTGCCAGCAGCCCCCAAGGCGGGGGGACGCAGTATTTT
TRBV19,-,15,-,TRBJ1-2,CASSMVSGSGKGYTF,TGTGCCAGTAGTATGGTATCTGGTTCGGGGAAAGGCTACACCTTC
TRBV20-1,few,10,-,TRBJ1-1,CSVRAAEAFF,TGCAGTGTGAGGGCTGCTGAAGCTTTCTTT
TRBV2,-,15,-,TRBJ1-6,CASRPLSSYNSPLHF,TGTGCCAGCAGACCCCTGAGCTCCTATAATTCACCCCTCCACTTT
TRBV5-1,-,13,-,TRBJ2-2,CASSAGPREELFF,TGCGCCAGCAGCGCGGGACCGCGAGAGGAGCTGTTTTTT
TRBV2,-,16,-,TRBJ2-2,CASSRDLRAYTGELFF,TGTGCCAGCAGTCGGGACTTAAGGGCTTACACCGGGGAGCTGTTTTTT
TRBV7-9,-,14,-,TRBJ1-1,CALRRTEANTEAFF,TGTGCCCTAAGGAGGACAGAGGCGAACACTGAAGCTTTCTTT
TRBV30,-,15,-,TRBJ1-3,CAWSSDMTSGNTIYF,TGTGCCTGGAGTTCTGACATGACCTCTGGAAACACCATATATTTT
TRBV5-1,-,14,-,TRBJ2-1,CASARQYSYNEQFF,TGCGCCTCCGCCAGACAGTACTCCTACAATGAGCAGTTCTTC
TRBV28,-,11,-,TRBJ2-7,CASSLYRGQYF,TGTGCCAGCAGTTTATACCGGGGGCAGTACTTC
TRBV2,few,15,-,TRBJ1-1,CASSEGGLMNTEAFF,TGTGCCAGCAGTGAAGGGGGACTTATGAACACTGAAGCTTTCTTT
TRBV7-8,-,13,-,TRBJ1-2,CASKITGVDGYTF,TGTGCCAGCAAAATAACGGGAGTGGATGGCTACACCTTC
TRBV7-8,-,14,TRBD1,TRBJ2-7,CASQKYRGSYEQYF,TGTGCCTCCCAGAAATACAGGGGATCCTACGAGCAGTACTTC
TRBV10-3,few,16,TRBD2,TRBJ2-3,CAISESQASGGDTQYF,TGTGCCATCAGTGAGTCGCAGGCTAGCGGGGGGGATACGCAGTATTTT
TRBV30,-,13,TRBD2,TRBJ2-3,CAWGTSVLNTQYF,TGTGCCTGGGGGACTAGCGTACTGAATACGCAGTATTTT
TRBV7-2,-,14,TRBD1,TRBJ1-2,CASSLLGQGNGYTF,TGTGCCAGCAGCTTATTAGGACAGGGGAATGGCTACACCTTC
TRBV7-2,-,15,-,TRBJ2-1,CASSPGTSTYNEQFF,TGTGCCAGCAGCCCCGGGACTTCTACTTACAATGAGCAGTTCTTC
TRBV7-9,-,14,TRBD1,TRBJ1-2,CASSPEGTAYGYTF,TGTGCCAGCAGCCCTGAGGGGACAGCATATGGCTACACCTTC
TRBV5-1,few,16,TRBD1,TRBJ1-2,CASSLDTAGGGYGYTF,TGCGCCAGCAGCTTGGACACGGCAGGGGGAGGCTATGGCTACACCTTC
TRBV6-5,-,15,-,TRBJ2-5,CASSYTQGRVETQYF,TGTGCCAGCAGCTACACGCAGGGGAGAGTGGAGACCCAGTACTTC
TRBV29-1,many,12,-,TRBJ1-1,CSGLGGATEAFF,TGCAGCGGCCTTGGGGGCGCGACTGAAGCTTTCTTT
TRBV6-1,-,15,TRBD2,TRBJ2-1,CASRLLLAGGDEQFF,TGTGCCAGCAGACTTTTACTAGCGGGGGGCGATGAGCAGTTCTTC
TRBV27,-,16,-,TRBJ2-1,CASSFSVIRSYNEQFF,TGTGCCAGCAGTTTCTCCGTCATCCGGTCCTACAATGAGCAGTTCTTC
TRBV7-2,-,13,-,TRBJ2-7,CASRQGEPYEQYF,TGTGCCAGCAGACAGGGAGAACCCTACGAGCAGTACTTC
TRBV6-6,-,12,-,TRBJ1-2,CASSNAYYGYTF,TGTGCCAGCAGTAACGCCTATTATGGCTACACCTTC
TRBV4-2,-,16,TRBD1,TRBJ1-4,CASSGDRDPTNEKLFF,TGTGCCAGCAGTGGCGACAGGGACCCAACTAATGAAAAACTGTTTTTT
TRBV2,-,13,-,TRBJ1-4,CASSWTVEEKLFF,TGTGCCAGCAGTTGGACAGTAGAAGAAAAACTGTTTTTT
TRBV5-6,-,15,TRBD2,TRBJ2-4,CASSSGGTSKNIQYF,TGTGCCAGCAGCTCGGGCGGGACTAGCAAAAACATTCAGTACTTC